The 24 T cell receptor beta chains given below trace back to one sample, sequenced in a study of molecular identifiers for immune sequencing clone quantification. TCRdb passed the PCR reads through MiXCR, listing each CDR3 protein once. In the table there are 85,000 to 100,000 distinct CDR3 sequences, 20% to 30% of which are singletons. The sequenced material came from naive CD8+ T cells from blood, with Jurkat cell RNA spiked in. This sample's subset: FACS-sorted CD8+CD4-CCR7+CD45RA+ naive T cells. Receptor source: a human donor in good health. Some libraries in this study had Jurkat cell RNA spiked in.

At least ten counts were recorded for this clonotype. This chain connects TRBV20-1 to TRBJ2-7; 9 bases agree with TRBD2. Germline assignment: CDR1 DFQATT and CDR2 SNEGSKA (reference sequence). V shed 3 bases, J shed 4 bases, and the junction held 10 bases outside the gene matches. The CDR3 has 15 amino acids. Here the CDR3 reads CSASKMTSGGYEQYF. The CDR3 DNA sequence: TGCAGTGCTAGCAAGATGACTAGCGGAGGTTACGAGCAGTACTTC.

This clonotype was counted ten times or more. The genes are TRBV20-1 and TRBJ1-5; 7 nucleotides align to TRBD1. CDR1 is DFQATT and CDR2 is SNEGSKA in the germline V gene (reference sequence). The CDR3 sequence is 14 residues long. Trimming removed 3 bases from V and 7 bases from J; junction bases left unmatched: 9. The CDR3 protein is CSASEQGRRQPQHF. The CDR3 DNA reads TGCAGTGCTAGTGAACAGGGGCGAAGACAGCCCCAGCATTTT.

This sequence joins TRBV29-1 and TRBJ2-2; D unresolved. V was pared by 4 bases and J by 1 base, with 4 bases between. This CDR3 has 12 amino acids. The V gene's germline CDR1 is SQVTM and CDR2 ANQGSEA. The CDR3 sequence is CSVVKNTGELFF. The CDR3 bases are TGCAGCGTTGTTAAGAACACCGGGGAGCTGTTTTTT.

This clonotype appeared many times. CDR3 sequence: CASSFQGGDYSYEQYF. In DNA, the CDR3 is TGTGCCAGCAGTTTCCAGGGAGGGGACTATTCCTACGAGCAGTACTTC. This rearrangement joins TRBV28 to TRBJ2-7; 7 bases line up with TRBD2. The CDR3 is made up of 16 amino acids. V was clipped by 3 bases and J by 1 base; unmatched bases: 9. The germline V gene has CDR1 MDHEN and CDR2 SYDVKM.

Remarks on this clonotype: This sequence may be a read error, since a much larger clone differs from it by one base. The chain carries TRBV20-1 and TRBJ2-7; 8 positions match TRBD1. The CDR3 contains 13 residues. V shed 7 bases and J 0 bases; nucleotides not matched to a gene: 5. Germline CDR1 is DFQATT and CDR2 is SNEGSKA (reference sequence). CDR3 in DNA: TGCAGTGGGGGACAGGAGAACTCCTACGAGCAGTACTTC. Its translation: CSGGQENSYEQYF.

The table lists this clonotype with many counts. CDR3 nucleotides: TGTGCCAGCAGCCAAGATTCAGGGGTCCTGTACCAAGAGACCCAGTACTTC. Its translation is CASSQDSGVLYQETQYF. This sequence joins TRBV14 and TRBJ2-5; D is possibly TRBD1 (6 bases). Between the trimmed V and J ends, which lost 0 bases and 0 bases, there was a span of 14 bases. Germline V gives CDR1 SGHDN, CDR2 FVKESK. The CDR3 has 17 amino acids.

This clonotype was detected many times. The rearrangement uses TRBV20-1 and TRBJ2-5; no clear D. Germline loops: CDR1 DFQATT, CDR2 SNEGSKA (reference sequence). The length of the CDR3 is 13 residues. V was clipped by 3 bases and J by 7 bases, with 15 bases between them. This chain's CDR3 is CSASVGIPGTQYF. As DNA, the CDR3 is TGCAGTGCTAGCGTGGGGATCCCCGGGACCCAGTACTTC.

This clonotype was seen many times. The chain uses TRBV4-3 and TRBJ2-3, with 10 bases identical to TRBD2. The CDR3 is 16 residues long. Germline-derived CDR1 and CDR2 are LGHNA and YSLEER. The trim removed 2 bases at V and 1 base at J, leaving 3 bases unmatched. CDR3 coding DNA: TGCGCCAGCAGCCAATCCACTAGCGGGGGCACAGATACGCAGTATTTT. It yields the protein CASSQSTSGGTDTQYF.

Notes on this clonotype: This sequence may be a read error, since a much larger clone differs from it by one base. V and J are TRBV5-3 and TRBJ2-7; a possible D gene is TRBD1 (6 bases). TRBV5-3 is noted as an ORF with a role that remains uncertain. Trimming removed 8 bases at V and 0 bases at J, with 18 bases between. The CDR3 runs 15 residues. The CDR3: CASGLDSSSSYEQYF. In DNA form, the CDR3 reads TGTGCCAGCGGCTTGGACAGTTCGAGCTCCTACGAGCAGTACTTC.

This clonotype was observed at least ten times. The chain links TRBV12-3 or TRBV12-4 to TRBJ2-4; tentative D call: TRBD2 (6 bases). The CDR3 contains 12 residues. V was clipped by 6 bases and J by 9 bases, with 12 bases between them. CDR3 region: CASSRDSLIQYF. The CDR3 DNA follows: TGTGCCAGCAGCAGGGACTCCCTCATTCAGTACTTC.

Remarks on this clonotype: Being one base from a much bigger clone, this may be a read error. The chain joins TRBV29-1 to TRBJ2-7; tentatively, D is TRBD1 or TRBD2 (5 bases each). V was clipped by 3 bases and J by 2 bases, with 17 bases between them. There are 15 residues in the CDR3. Germline CDR1 and CDR2: SQVTM and ANQGSEA. CDR3 protein: CSVEDDRDATYEQYF. The CDR3 bases are TGCAGCGTTGAGGACGACCGGGACGCAACCTACGAGCAGTACTTC.

This clonotype was counted many times. This chain connects TRBV6-2 or TRBV6-3 to TRBJ2-5; either TRBD1 or TRBD2 may fit D (5 bases each). The CDR3 contains 15 residues. V lost 2 bases and J 4 bases, leaving 14 bases between the germline ends. The germline CDR1 and CDR2 sequences are MNHEY and SVGEGT. The CDR3 sequence is CASSYASGGLETQYF. In nucleotides, the CDR3 is TGTGCCAGCAGTTACGCTTCTGGGGGTCTAGAGACCCAGTACTTC.

This clonotype was recorded at least ten times. The chain has TRBV5-1 and TRBJ2-6; possibly TRBD1 for D (5 bases). The germline V gene has CDR1 SGHRS and CDR2 YFSETQ. The CDR3 loop spans 17 amino acids. The V end lost 6 bases, the J end lost 4 bases, and 20 bases lay between the germline ends. The CDR3 DNA follows: TGCGCCAGCACCCCGCCTCTAACCACAGGAGGGGCCAACGTCCTGACTTTC. It translates to CASTPPLTTGGANVLTF.

The chain's CDR3 is CSVGVVIAGVGEQFF. In DNA form, the CDR3 reads TGCAGCGTTGGAGTGGTGATAGCGGGAGTTGGTGAGCAGTTCTTC. V gene TRBV29-1 combines with J gene TRBJ2-1, with 9 bases fitting TRBD2. The CDR3 loop spans 15 amino acids. Per the germline V gene, CDR1 is SQVTM and CDR2 is ANQGSEA. Losses at the gene ends were 4 bases for V and 9 bases for J; bases not matched to a gene: 13.

This clonotype was seen repeatedly, ten times or more. This chain uses TRBV10-1 with TRBJ2-7, with TRBD2 matching 8 bases. The germline V gene encodes CDR1 WNHNN and CDR2 SYGVQD (reference sequence). V was pared by 5 bases and J by 1 base, with 13 bases of the junction left unmatched. The CDR3 is 17 amino acids. CDR3 sequence: CASSMGGGPDKSYEQYF. For the CDR3, the DNA is TGCGCCAGCAGTATGGGCGGGGGGCCCGATAAATCCTACGAGCAGTACTTC.

This clonotype showed up just once. A much larger clone is a single base away; this may be a read error. The rearrangement uses TRBV6-6 and TRBJ2-7, with TRBD2 identical over 8 bases. Per germline, CDR1 MNHNY and CDR2 SVGAGI (reference sequence). The CDR3 runs to 11 residues. J was trimmed by 7 bases and V by 10 bases; bases with no gene match: 6. For the CDR3, the DNA is TGTGCCACGCGGGGGGCGAGAGAGCAGTACTTC. Its translation is CATRGAREQYF.

About this clonotype itself: This may stem from a read error, because a much larger clone lies one nucleotide away. V is TRBV6-5 and J is TRBJ2-7; 10 bases are a match to TRBD2. The CDR3 extends over 15 amino acids. Germline assignment: CDR1 MNHEY and CDR2 SVGAGI. The CDR3 loop reads CASRPRTSGTYEQCF. The DNA for the CDR3 is TGTGCCAGCAGGCCTAGGACTAGCGGTACCTACGAGCAGTGCTTC.

In its sample, this clonotype was seen a few times. Possible read error: a much larger clone is one base away. The J gene is TRBJ1-5, the V gene TRBV2, with D maybe TRBD1 (6 bases). V was trimmed by 6 bases and J by 9 bases, leaving 18 bases between them. Germline-derived CDR1 and CDR2 are SNHLY and FYNNEI. This CDR3 comprises 14 residues. CDR3: CASRSGGARGPQHF. The CDR3 DNA reads TGTGCCAGCAGGAGTGGGGGGGCCCGCGGGCCCCAGCATTTT. Full variable domain (missing parts from reference TRBV2 and TRBJ1-5): EPEVTQTPSHQVTQMGQEVILRCVPISNHLYFYWYRQILGQKVEFLVSFYNNEISEKSEIFDDQFSVERPDGSNFTLKIRSTKLEDSAMYFCASRSGGARGPQHFGDGTRLSIL.

This clonotype was detected a few times. This could be a read error, since a much larger clone is one nucleotide away. The chain couples TRBV6-2 or TRBV6-3 to TRBJ2-5; 9 bases are shared with TRBD2. This CDR3 is built from 16 residues. CDR1 and CDR2 (germline): MNHEY, SVGEGT. This CDR3 is CASSYPTAGGQEPQYF. DNA for the CDR3: TGTGCCAGCAGTTACCCCACAGCGGGGGGACAAGAGCCCCAGTACTTC.

In this sample, this clonotype turned up a few times. The rearrangement uses TRBV6-5 and TRBJ2-1, with unresolved D. There are 14 residues in the CDR3. V shed 0 bases and J shed 8 bases, with 11 bases lying between them. Germline assignment: CDR1 MNHEY and CDR2 SVGAGI. DNA of the CDR3: TGTGCCAGCAGTTACTCGATATTTGGTCATGAGCAGTTCTTC. Translated: CASSYSIFGHEQFF.

This clonotype was seen more than once but under ten times. The gene calls are TRBV30 and TRBJ2-1; 7 bases map to TRBD1. The J segment lost 6 bases and the V segment lost 5 bases, leaving 4 bases of the junction unmatched. The V gene's germline CDR1 is GTSNPN and CDR2 SVGIG (reference sequence). The CDR3 loop spans 12 amino acids. The CDR3 sequence: CAWGRQGNEQFF. The DNA of the CDR3 is TGTGCCTGGGGCAGACAGGGCAATGAGCAGTTCTTC.

This clonotype was recorded many times. The chain joins TRBV7-9 to TRBJ2-7; 9 bases are shared with TRBD1. The CDR3 is 14 residues long. The V gene end was trimmed by 1 base and the J gene end by 6 bases; junction bases not matched to a gene: 4. The germline V gene has CDR1 SEHNR and CDR2 FQNEAQ (reference sequence). The CDR3: CASSLDYRGLEQYF. CDR3 nucleotide sequence: TGTGCCAGCAGCTTAGACTACAGGGGGCTCGAGCAGTACTTC. Variable domain in full (rest from reference TRBV7-9 and TRBJ2-7): DTGVSQNPRHKITKRGQNVTFRCDPISEHNRLYWYRQTLGQGPEFLTYFQNEAQLEKSRLLSDRFSAERPKGSFSTLEIQRTEQGDSAMYLCASSLDYRGLEQYFGPGTRLTVT.

This clonotype was counted ten times or more. This chain joins TRBV11-2 and TRBJ2-1; 7 nucleotides line up with TRBD2. The junction had 2 bases not matched to a gene; V was cut back by 0 bases and J by 3 bases. Germline-derived CDR1 and CDR2 are SGHAT and FQNNGV. The CDR3 has 15 residues. In nucleotides, the CDR3 is TGTGCCAGCAGCTTAGATGGACTAGGCTACAATGAGCAGTTCTTC. It translates to CASSLDGLGYNEQFF.

This clonotype was found many times. The rearrangement uses TRBV5-4 and TRBJ1-1; 8 bases are shared with TRBD1. The germline V gene encodes CDR1 SGHNT and CDR2 YYREEE (reference sequence). V shed 3 bases and J 4 bases; nucleotides not matched to a gene: 5. This CDR3 region has 14 residues. DNA for the CDR3: TGTGCCAGCAGCTGGGGACAGGCATCCACTGAAGCTTTCTTT. Protein product: CASSWGQASTEAFF.